Listed here is a single TCR beta chain. The sample comes from a study of blood T cell repertoires in COVID-19. About the study: The United States, Italy and Spain were the sources of the acute and convalescent COVID-19 samples. PBMCs, B-cell-depleted T cells, or T cells provided the cDNA or gDNA that made up the material.

Per the authors' pipeline: For nucleated cells, counts were estimated from reference gene primer amplification. TCRdb keeps only in-frame clones here, not all; method: immunoSEQ multiplex PCR. That table is the source of V, J and clone size, and D and trimming were worked out from the DNA. This table holds approximately 70,000 clones, 80% found once. V dropped 4 bases and J dropped 7 bases, with 11 bases sitting between them. CDR1 and CDR2 from the germline V gene are SGDLS and YYNGEE. This CDR3 comprises 13 residues. The chain carries TRBV9 and TRBJ2-2, with D perhaps matching TRBD1 (6 bases). This sequence was found in a man between 70 and 80 years old who had recovered from COVID-19. The material sequenced was peripheral blood. DNA of the CDR3: TGTGCCAGCAGCTCCAGGGGTTACGGGGAGCTGTTTTTT. It yields the protein CASSSRGYGELFF.